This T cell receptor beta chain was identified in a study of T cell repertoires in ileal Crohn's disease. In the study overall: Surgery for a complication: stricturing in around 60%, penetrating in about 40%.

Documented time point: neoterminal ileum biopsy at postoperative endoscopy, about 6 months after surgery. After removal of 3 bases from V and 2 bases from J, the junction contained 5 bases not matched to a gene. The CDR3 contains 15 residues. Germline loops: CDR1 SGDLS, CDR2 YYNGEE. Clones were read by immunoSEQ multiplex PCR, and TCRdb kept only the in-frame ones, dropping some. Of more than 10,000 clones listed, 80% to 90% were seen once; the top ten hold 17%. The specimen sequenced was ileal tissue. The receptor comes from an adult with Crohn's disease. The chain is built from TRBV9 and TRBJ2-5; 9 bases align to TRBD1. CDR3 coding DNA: TGTGCCAGCAGCGGACACAGGGGGCGACAAGAGACCCAGTACTTC. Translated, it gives CASSGHRGRQETQYF.